A single sample is the source of the 25 T cell receptor beta chains below, sequenced in a study of T cell clones after liver transplantation. Generated by immunoSEQ multiplex PCR, the TCRdb table keeps only in-frame clones and is missing some. The sample consists of more than 75,000 clones, roughly four fifths of them appearing once. Sequencing was performed on CD4+ T cells from blood, taken approximately 3.5 years after liver transplant. These receptors came from a human patient who received a liver transplant. Part of the T cells may come from the graft donor.

The table lists this clone with a count of one. CDR3 in DNA: TGTGCCAGCAGCTCCCTTAGGGGGGACAGGGGGCAATATGAGCAGTTCTTC. Translated, it gives CASSSLRGDRGQYEQFF. The gene calls are TRBV11-2 and TRBJ2-1, with 12 bases matching TRBD1. There are 17 residues in the CDR3. Germline CDR1 reads SGHAT; CDR2 reads FQNNGV. V shed 4 bases, J shed 8 bases, and the junction held 12 bases outside the gene matches. The entire variable domain, with the rest obtained from reference TRBV11-2 and TRBJ2-1, is as follows: EAGVAQSPRYKIIEKRQSVAFWCNPISGHATLYWYQQILGQGPKLLIQFQNNGVVDDSQLPKDRFSAERLKGVDSTLKIQPAKLEDSAVYLCASSSLRGDRGQYEQFFGPGTRLTVL.

There are a few counts of this clone. This rearrangement joins TRBV12-5 to TRBJ1-1; D might be TRBD1 (5 bases). The CDR3 extends over 15 amino acids. Germline lookup yields CDR1 LGHNT and CDR2 FRNRAP. The ends were cut back, 6 bases at V and 2 bases at J, with 16 bases in the middle. The CDR3 coding sequence is TGTGCTAGTGGCAGCAGTGGACATACCAACACTGAAGCTTTCTTT. It codes for CASGSSGHTNTEAFF.

The chain uses TRBV7-2 and TRBJ2-7; 9 bases are shared with TRBD1. V dropped 3 bases and J dropped 2; count of bases not matched to a gene: 2. The CDR3 is 14 amino acids. Germline V gene lookup returns CDR1 SGHTA and CDR2 FQGNSA. The chain's CDR3 is CASSLDRGPYEQYF. The CDR3 region has the DNA TGTGCCAGCAGCTTGGACAGGGGACCCTACGAGCAGTACTTC. The variable domain in full, completed from reference TRBV7-2 and TRBJ2-7, reads GAGVSQSPSNKVTEKGKDVELRCDPISGHTALYWYRQSLGQGLEFLIYFQGNSAPDKSGLPSDRFSAERTGGSVSTLTIQRTQQEDSAVYLCASSLDRGPYEQYFGPGTRLTVT.

The chain combines TRBV28 with TRBJ1-2; 9 nucleotides line up with TRBD1. The V segment lost 4 bases and the J segment 3 bases; nucleotides outside the gene matches: 6. CDR3 size: 15 residues. From germline, CDR1 is MDHEN and CDR2 SYDVKM. The CDR3: CASSSQYRGHYGYTF. As DNA, the CDR3 is TGTGCCAGCAGTTCCCAGTACAGGGGGCACTATGGCTACACCTTC.

This CDR3 reads CASSQEGSAGVSSYEQYF. The CDR3 nucleotides are TGCGCCAGCAGCCAAGAAGGTTCCGCAGGTGTTAGCTCCTACGAGCAGTACTTC. The genes are TRBV4-1 and TRBJ2-7; unclear D gene. The CDR3 loop spans 18 amino acids. Trimming stripped 0 bases from V and 0 bases from J, with 18 bases between. Germline CDR1 is MGHRA and CDR2 is YSYEKL.

The V and J genes are TRBV7-2 and TRBJ2-2, with a weak D call TRBD2 (5 bases). The CDR3 is 14 amino acids. The V end was cut by 5 bases, the J end by 7 bases, with 14 bases between. CDR1 is SGHTA and CDR2 is FQGNSA in the germline V gene. CDR3 bases: TGTGCCAGCAGCCCTTTATATCGGGGCGGGGAGCTGTTTTTT. It translates to CASSPLYRGGELFF.

V gene TRBV18 combines with J gene TRBJ1-5; D call uncertain. CDR3 length: 13 amino acids. Germline-derived CDR1 and CDR2 are KGHSH and LQKENI. The V end was cut by 3 bases, the J end by 3 bases, with 6 bases between. The CDR3 DNA reads TGTGCCAGCTCACCGAGTTACAATCAGCCCCAGCATTTT. As protein: CASSPSYNQPQHF.

The rearrangement uses TRBV11-2 and TRBJ2-7; 12 nucleotides align to TRBD2. The J segment lost 4 bases and the V segment lost 5 bases, leaving 9 bases of the junction unmatched. The V gene's germline CDR1 is SGHAT and CDR2 FQNNGV. The CDR3 has 16 residues. CDR3 amino acids: CASSNSRLAGDYEQYF. The CDR3 DNA is TGTGCCAGCAGCAACTCCCGACTAGCGGGAGATTACGAGCAGTACTTC.

The chain employs TRBV7-3 and TRBJ2-1, with D unclear. The germline V gene encodes CDR1 SGHTA and CDR2 FQGTGA. The V end lost 6 bases, the J end lost 0 bases, and 6 bases lay between the germline ends. This CDR3 contains 13 residues. In DNA form, the CDR3 reads TGTGCCAGCAGTTGGAGCTCCTACAATGAGCAGTTCTTC. Translation: CASSWSSYNEQFF.

This chain uses TRBV2 with TRBJ2-3; D is possibly TRBD2 (6 bases). V was trimmed by 2 bases and J by 10 bases, leaving 7 bases between them. Germline loops: CDR1 SNHLY, CDR2 FYNNEI. This CDR3 has 11 residues. CDR3 DNA: TGTGCCAGCAGTGAATTAGCGGCGCAGTATTTT. Protein product: CASSELAAQYF.

The V gene is TRBV7-3, the J gene TRBJ2-3, with D perhaps TRBD1 or TRBD2 (5 bases each). Trimming left V 8 bases short and J 0 bases short, with 12 bases between. Germline V gene lookup returns CDR1 SGHTA and CDR2 FQGTGA. The CDR3 consists of 14 residues. The CDR3 nucleotides are TGTGCCAGCTCCCGGGACCCTAGCACAGATACGCAGTATTTT. Translation gives CASSRDPSTDTQYF.

This clone was observed a few times. The chain links TRBV5-1 to TRBJ1-2, with 9 bases identical to TRBD1. Germline assignment: CDR1 SGHRS and CDR2 YFSETQ. There are 15 residues in the CDR3. With 3 bases clipped from V and 3 bases from J, the junction kept 6 bases outside the gene matches. The CDR3 sequence: CASSWGTGSDYGYTF. For the CDR3, the DNA is TGCGCCAGCAGCTGGGGGACAGGGTCGGACTATGGCTACACCTTC.

This sequence joins TRBV6-1 and TRBJ1-5; D not resolved. The V gene lost 7 bases and the J gene lost 9 bases, with 7 bases spanning the gap. Per the germline V gene, CDR1 is MNHNS and CDR2 is SASEGT. This CDR3 is built from 10 residues. DNA of the CDR3: TGTGCCAGCATTGGTCCGCCCCAGCATTTT. This codes for CASIGPPQHF.

The gene calls are TRBV15 and TRBJ2-6, with 10 bases matching TRBD1. Germline-derived CDR1 and CDR2 are LNHNV and YYDKDF (reference sequence). V lost 0 bases and J lost 0; bases outside the gene matches: 8. This CDR3 has 20 amino acids. This CDR3 is CATSRDFVGQGFSGANVLTF. CDR3 nucleotides: TGTGCCACCAGCAGAGATTTTGTGGGACAGGGGTTCTCTGGGGCCAACGTCCTGACTTTC.

The rearrangement joins TRBV28 to TRBJ1-5, with D possibly matching TRBD1 (5 bases). V lost 7 bases and J lost 7, with 11 bases in between. Germline V CDR1 and CDR2: MDHEN, SYDVKM. The CDR3 runs to 12 residues. The CDR3 DNA is TGTGCCAGCAACCCTCGGGGGCAGCCCCAGCATTTT. This encodes CASNPRGQPQHF.

The chain employs TRBV5-1 and TRBJ2-2; 15 nucleotides align to TRBD2. The CDR3 runs to 16 residues. J gave up 6 bases and V 5 bases, and 5 bases lay outside the gene matches. Germline CDR1 and CDR2: SGHRS and YFSETQ. The CDR3 DNA is TGCGCCAGCAGACATGGACTAGCGGGAGGGCCCGGGGAGCTGTTTTTT. Translated, it gives CASRHGLAGGPGELFF.

This chain uses TRBV4-1 with TRBJ2-3; the D call may be TRBD1 or TRBD2 (5 bases each). Trimming took off 2 bases at V and 3 bases at J, with 9 bases between the two ends. The CDR3 contains 14 residues. Germline V gives CDR1 MGHRA, CDR2 YSYEKL. The CDR3 loop is CASSQIEGTDTQYF. CDR3 nucleotide sequence: TGCGCCAGCAGCCAAATAGAGGGGACAGATACGCAGTATTTT.

The DNA for the CDR3 is TGTGCCAGCAGTTTATCGGCCAGGCACACTGAAGCTTTCTTT. It encodes CASSLSARHTEAFF. The chain is built from TRBV28 and TRBJ1-1, with D uncertain. This CDR3 is 14 amino acids long. The V and J ends lost 1 base and 3 bases respectively, with 9 bases between them. The germline V gene encodes CDR1 MDHEN and CDR2 SYDVKM.

The rearrangement links TRBV4-3 to TRBJ2-7; 7 bases are shared with TRBD1. With V trimmed by 3 bases and J by 9 bases, 11 bases remained unmatched. Germline values: CDR1 LGHNA, CDR2 YSLEER. The CDR3 is 14 residues long. Written as DNA, the CDR3 is TGCGCCAGCAGCCATGGGACAGAGGGGACATGGCAGTACTTC. Protein sequence: CASSHGTEGTWQYF.

Only one count was recorded for this clone. The rearrangement links TRBV19 to TRBJ1-3; 7 bases map to TRBD1. The CDR3 consists of 13 residues. J gave up 4 bases and V 9 bases, and 6 bases lay outside the gene matches. Germline V gene data show CDR1 as LNHDA and CDR2 as SQIVND (reference sequence). The CDR3 DNA reads TGTGCCAGCAGACAGGGTCGAGGAAACACCATATATTTT. The encoded protein is CASRQGRGNTIYF.

The V gene is TRBV18, the J gene TRBJ2-1, with D uncertain. Germline V gene data show CDR1 as KGHSH and CDR2 as LQKENI. V shed 8 bases and J shed 7 bases, with 9 bases lying between them. CDR3 size: 11 residues. This CDR3 is CASLQNNEQFF. In DNA, the CDR3 is TGTGCCAGCCTACAGAATAATGAGCAGTTCTTC.

The chain joins TRBV6-6 to TRBJ2-3, with D possibly TRBD1 on 6 matching bases. The CDR3 runs 14 residues. CDR1 and CDR2 from the germline V gene are MNHNY and SVGAGI (reference sequence). The V end was cut by 5 bases, the J end by 6 bases, with 15 bases between. The CDR3 protein is CASSLGTNGDTQYF. As DNA, the CDR3 is TGTGCCAGCAGTCTTGGGACAAATGGGGATACGCAGTATTTT.

This chain connects TRBV19 to TRBJ1-3; D is uncertain. Germline V CDR1 and CDR2: LNHDA, SQIVND (reference sequence). This CDR3 comprises 12 residues. The ends were cut back, 8 bases at V and 4 bases at J, with 9 bases in the middle. The CDR3 loop is CASARRGNTIYF. CDR3 DNA sequence: TGTGCCAGTGCCCGGAGAGGAAACACCATATATTTT.

The rearrangement uses TRBV4-2 and TRBJ2-5; the D is unclear. Looked up from germline, CDR1 is LGHNA and CDR2 is YNFKEQ. V lost 5 bases, J lost 1 base, and 11 bases lay in between. The CDR3 runs to 14 residues. CDR3 nucleotides: TGTGCCAGCAGCTCGAGAGGCACCCAAGAGACCCAGTACTTC. This gives the protein CASSSRGTQETQYF.

The V gene is TRBV5-4, the J gene TRBJ1-2, with D possibly matching TRBD1 (5 bases). The germline V and J ends were trimmed by 5 bases and 2 bases, with 25 bases remaining between them. Per germline, CDR1 SGHNT and CDR2 YYREEE (reference sequence). This CDR3 spans 18 amino acids. CDR3 DNA: TGTGCCAGCAGTCCTGGCCATGGGGGTCAGGGTAGCAACTATGGCTACACCTTC. The encoded protein is CASSPGHGGQGSNYGYTF.